The 13 T cell receptor beta chains below all came from one sample that was sequenced in a study of control samples from healthy donors and cancer patients (dated by TCRdb to 2020 to 2022). Receptor amplification or capture employed the immunoSEQ multiplex PCR assay. Imported from immuneACCESS, the table was reduced by TCRdb to in-frame sequences with V and J called. These copies leave out some clones; in studies compared against another copy, an unresolved V gene accounts for under half, and the cause of the remainder is not known. The table for this sample lists roughly 130,000 clones; 88% of them were counted only once. The ten largest clones add up to roughly 3.4% of the sample. The specimen sequenced was blood. The receptors stem from a man between 45 and 60 years old in good health.

The chain combines TRBV5-4 with TRBJ1-2, with D perhaps TRBD1 (6 bases). V was clipped by 4 bases and J by 8 bases, with 15 bases between them. This CDR3 is 13 amino acids long. Germline loops: CDR1 SGHNT, CDR2 YYREEE (reference sequence). The CDR3, as DNA: TGTGCCAGCAGCCACAACAGGGCTCGGGGCTACACCTTC. It encodes CASSHNRARGYTF.

V gene TRBV18 combines with J gene TRBJ1-6; a possible D gene is TRBD1 (5 bases). The germline V gene encodes CDR1 KGHSH and CDR2 LQKENI. Trimming took off 4 bases at V and 0 bases at J, with 10 bases between the two ends. The CDR3 spans 16 residues. CDR3 region: CASSQGLISYNSPLHF. The CDR3 nucleotides read TGTGCCAGCTCACAGGGACTCATCTCCTATAATTCACCCCTCCACTTT.

This chain links TRBV6-5 with TRBJ2-2, with TRBD1 as a possible D gene (6 bases). CDR3 size: 16 residues. Germline loops: CDR1 MNHEY, CDR2 SVGAGI. Trimming removed 0 bases from V and 7 bases from J, with 15 bases in between. CDR3 residues: CASSYSVGAHGGELFF. DNA of the CDR3: TGTGCCAGCAGTTACTCCGTGGGGGCGCACGGCGGGGAGCTGTTTTTT.

The chain couples TRBV5-1 to TRBJ1-1; D is unresolved. Between the trimmed V and J ends, which lost 0 bases and 4 bases, there was a span of 7 bases. Germline V gene lookup returns CDR1 SGHRS and CDR2 YFSETQ. The CDR3 contains 13 residues. This chain's CDR3 is CASSLAVGTEAFF. DNA of the CDR3: TGCGCCAGCAGCTTGGCAGTGGGCACTGAAGCTTTCTTT.

The chain recombines TRBV2 with TRBJ2-5; a possible D gene is TRBD1 (6 bases). Trimming took 6 bases from V and 5 from J, leaving 13 bases between them. CDR3 size: 13 residues. Germline CDR1 SNHLY, CDR2 FYNNEI. CDR3 DNA sequence: TGTGCCAGCAGACCGGACAGAGGGGAGACCCAGTACTTC. Protein: CASRPDRGETQYF.

The table lists this clone with a count of one. CDR3 coding DNA: TGTGCCAGCAGTTTGGGGGAGACCCAGTACTTC. Encoded protein: CASSLGETQYF. The chain uses TRBV27 and TRBJ2-5, with D unresolved. CDR1 is MNHEY and CDR2 is SMNVEV in the germline V gene (reference sequence). The V end lost 3 bases, the J end lost 5 bases, and 4 bases lay between the germline ends. CDR3 size: 11 residues.

The chain recombines TRBV5-4 with TRBJ2-3, with TRBD2 matching 16 bases. Germline V CDR1 and CDR2: SGHNT, YYREEE (reference sequence). The CDR3 runs to 17 residues. The V segment lost 3 bases and the J segment 4 bases; nucleotides outside the gene matches: 5. Here the CDR3 reads CASSWGLAGGTADTQYF. CDR3 DNA sequence: TGTGCCAGCAGCTGGGGACTAGCGGGGGGGACAGCAGATACGCAGTATTTT.

The rearrangement uses TRBV10-3 and TRBJ1-1; weak D call: TRBD1 (5 bases). The CDR3 contains 14 residues. Germline loops: CDR1 ENHRY, CDR2 SYGVKD. Trimming took off 6 bases at V and 3 bases at J, with 14 bases between the two ends. The CDR3 spells CAISWGVSDTEAFF. The CDR3 bases are TGTGCCATCAGCTGGGGGGTATCGGACACTGAAGCTTTCTTT.

This chain uses TRBV20-1 with TRBJ1-5; 7 positions match TRBD1. CDR3 length: 17 amino acids. J gave up 5 bases and V 3 bases, and 16 bases lay outside the gene matches. Germline CDR1 and CDR2: DFQATT and SNEGSKA (reference sequence). CDR3 in DNA: TGCAGTGCTAGTGCGAGCCCCCCGGACAGGATAGATCAGCCCCAGCATTTT. It translates to CSASASPPDRIDQPQHF.

V usage is TRBV18 and J usage is TRBJ2-7; 9 nucleotides line up with TRBD2. The CDR3 is 15 amino acids. The ends lost 4 bases at V and 6 bases at J; junction bases unmatched: 10. Germline CDR1 reads KGHSH; CDR2 reads LQKENI. The CDR3 coding sequence is TGTGCCAGCTCACTTGATCTGATAGCGGGGGCCGAGCAGTACTTC. Encoded protein: CASSLDLIAGAEQYF. The full variable domain, its missing parts supplied by reference TRBV18 and TRBJ2-7, is NAGVMQNPRHLVRRRGQEARLRCSPMKGHSHVYWYRQLPEEGLKFMVYLQKENIIDESGMPKERFSAEFPKEGPSILRIQQVVRGDSAAYFCASSLDLIAGAEQYFGPGTRLTVT.

The rearrangement links TRBV11-3 to TRBJ2-7; no reliable D call. Germline V gene data show CDR1 as SGHNT and CDR2 as YENEEA. The CDR3 has 14 amino acids. Trimming stripped 1 base from V and 6 bases from J, with 13 bases between. The CDR3 DNA reads TGTGCCAGCAGCTTAGTTTTCGCGGCCCCCGAGCAGTACTTC. Residues: CASSLVFAAPEQYF.

Written as DNA, the CDR3 is TGTGCCAGCAGTCGACGGACAGGGGGTTCAGATACGCAGTATTTT. Amino acids: CASSRRTGGSDTQYF. The J gene is TRBJ2-3, the V gene TRBV28, with 10 nucleotides matching TRBD1. The CDR3 runs to 15 residues. Germline trimming cut 5 bases from V and 4 bases from J; bases unmatched to any gene: 6. Germline V gene sequence: CDR1 MDHEN, CDR2 SYDVKM.

This rearrangement joins TRBV4-2 to TRBJ1-2; D may be TRBD1 (5 bases). Germline assignment: CDR1 LGHNA and CDR2 YNFKEQ. This CDR3 comprises 16 residues. V dropped 0 bases and J dropped 4 bases, with 15 bases sitting between them. In DNA form, the CDR3 reads TGTGCCAGCAGCCAAGATCTTGGGGGACCAATCTATGGCTACACCTTC. Protein: CASSQDLGGPIYGYTF.